This is a list of T cell receptor beta chains from one sample in a study of HIV-infected patients and healthy controls. TCRdb re-derived calls from the 5' RACE reads in MiXCR, one entry per CDR3 protein. The repertoire consists of about 8,600 distinct CDR3 sequences, with around 8.7% occurring once and the leading ten covering less than 25%. Source: blood, taken during antiretroviral therapy. The receptor set was obtained from an adult with HIV infection. The CDR3 runs from the conserved cysteine through the conserved F or W. Each record gives: J gene, V gene, clone size, D gene, CDR3 protein, CDR3 DNA. The D gene is left open where the match is weak. Clone size appears in some rows only: once, few, many, or a class for an expanded clone.

j_gene: TRBJ2-6; v_gene: TRBV12-2; abundance: many; d_gene: .; CDR3aa: CASRLSRRSGANVLTF; CDR3nt: TGTGCAAGTCGCTTAAGCAGGCGTAGTGGGGCCAACGTCCTGACTTTC
j_gene: TRBJ2-7; v_gene: TRBV5-1; abundance: many; d_gene: .; CDR3aa: CASNDLDHEQYF; CDR3nt: TGCGCCAGCAATGACCTGGACCACGAGCAGTACTTC
j_gene: TRBJ2-5; v_gene: TRBV6-5; abundance: medium-sized; d_gene: TRBD2; CDR3aa: CASSYSVVAGEETQYF; CDR3nt: TGTGCCAGCAGTTACTCAGTGGTAGCGGGGGAAGAGACCCAGTACTTC
j_gene: TRBJ1-1; v_gene: TRBV3-1; abundance: medium-sized; d_gene: .; CDR3aa: CASSQEAGNLNTEAFF; CDR3nt: TGTGCCAGCAGCCAAGAGGCGGGTAACCTTAACACTGAAGCTTTCTTT
j_gene: TRBJ1-5; v_gene: TRBV6-6; abundance: many; d_gene: .; CDR3aa: CASKDLSNQPQHF; CDR3nt: TGTGCCAGCAAGGACTTAAGCAATCAGCCCCAGCATTTT
j_gene: TRBJ2-1; v_gene: TRBV25-1; abundance: medium-sized; d_gene: .; CDR3aa: CASSGGGVYNEQFF; CDR3nt: TGTGCCAGCAGTGGAGGCGGAGTCTACAATGAGCAGTTCTTC
j_gene: TRBJ2-5; v_gene: TRBV20-1; abundance: many; d_gene: TRBD1; CDR3aa: CSAGQGRGTQYF; CDR3nt: TGCAGTGCTGGACAGGGGAGAGGGACCCAGTACTTC
j_gene: TRBJ2-3; v_gene: TRBV2; abundance: few; d_gene: .; CDR3aa: CASSEVAVLTDTQYF; CDR3nt: TGTGCCAGCAGTGAAGTTGCAGTACTTACAGATACGCAGTATTTT
j_gene: TRBJ1-2; v_gene: TRBV11-2; abundance: many; d_gene: .; CDR3aa: CASSLEEGFLSGYTF; CDR3nt: TGTGCCAGCAGCTTAGAGGAGGGGTTTTTGAGCGGCTACACCTTC
j_gene: TRBJ1-1; v_gene: TRBV20-1; abundance: .; d_gene: TRBD1; CDR3aa: CSARDIVAGQGRTEAFF; CDR3nt: TGCAGTGCTAGAGATATAGTAGCGGGACAGGGGAGGACTGAAGCTTTCTTT
j_gene: TRBJ1-2; v_gene: TRBV29-1; abundance: many; d_gene: .; CDR3aa: CSVSVRTDYGYTF; CDR3nt: TGCAGCGTGTCCGTCCGGACAGACTATGGCTACACCTTC
j_gene: TRBJ2-2; v_gene: TRBV24-1; abundance: many; d_gene: TRBD1; CDR3aa: CATQDRETNTGELFF; CDR3nt: TGTGCCACTCAAGACAGGGAAACGAACACCGGGGAGCTGTTTTTT
j_gene: TRBJ1-2; v_gene: TRBV15; abundance: many; d_gene: .; CDR3aa: CATSRDSAVNYGYTF; CDR3nt: TGTGCCACCAGCAGAGATTCGGCAGTAAACTATGGCTACACCTTC
j_gene: TRBJ1-4; v_gene: TRBV5-4; abundance: .; d_gene: .; CDR3aa: CASSWGANEKLFF; CDR3nt: TGTGCCAGCAGCTGGGGGGCTAATGAAAAACTGTTTTTT
j_gene: TRBJ1-2; v_gene: TRBV2; abundance: medium-sized; d_gene: TRBD1; CDR3aa: CASSERDSYGYTF; CDR3nt: TGTGCCAGCAGTGAGAGGGACAGCTATGGCTACACCTTC
j_gene: TRBJ2-3; v_gene: TRBV9; abundance: medium-sized; d_gene: .; CDR3aa: CASTSNPISTDTQYF; CDR3nt: TGTGCCAGCACGAGCAACCCGATAAGCACAGATACGCAGTATTTT
j_gene: TRBJ2-2; v_gene: TRBV24-1; abundance: medium-sized; d_gene: .; CDR3aa: CATNTRTGELFF; CDR3nt: TGTGCCACTAACACGCGGACCGGGGAGCTGTTTTTT
j_gene: TRBJ2-2; v_gene: TRBV5-6; abundance: many; d_gene: .; CDR3aa: CASSFLSRAGELFF; CDR3nt: TGTGCCAGCAGCTTTCTCTCCAGGGCCGGGGAGCTGTTTTTT
j_gene: TRBJ1-2; v_gene: TRBV7-9; abundance: .; d_gene: .; CDR3aa: CASSSRDSYGYTF; CDR3nt: TGTGCCAGCAGCTCGCGAGACAGCTATGGCTACACCTTC
j_gene: TRBJ1-1; v_gene: TRBV27; abundance: many; d_gene: .; CDR3aa: CASINTRALDTEAFF; CDR3nt: TGTGCCAGCATCAACACAAGGGCGCTGGACACTGAAGCTTTCTTT
j_gene: TRBJ2-2; v_gene: TRBV7-3; abundance: medium-sized; d_gene: TRBD1; CDR3aa: CASSHLGLRTGISGELFF; CDR3nt: TGTGCCAGCAGCCATCTTGGACTACGGACAGGGATCTCCGGGGAGCTGTTTTTT
j_gene: TRBJ2-6; v_gene: TRBV25-1; abundance: medium-sized; d_gene: TRBD2; CDR3aa: CASSEVAGGAGANVLTF; CDR3nt: TGTGCCAGCAGTGAAGTAGCGGGAGGTGCTGGGGCCAACGTCCTGACTTTC
j_gene: TRBJ2-1; v_gene: TRBV19; abundance: few; d_gene: TRBD2; CDR3aa: CASSIGGRLPYNEQFF; CDR3nt: TGTGCCAGTAGTATCGGCGGGAGGCTACCCTACAATGAGCAGTTCTTC
j_gene: TRBJ1-2; v_gene: TRBV2; abundance: .; d_gene: .; CDR3aa: CASTRELRGYTF; CDR3nt: TGTGCCAGTACCCGGGAACTTCGGGGCTACACCTTC
j_gene: TRBJ1-1; v_gene: TRBV3-1; abundance: medium-sized; d_gene: TRBD1; CDR3aa: CASSQDPGQGAPEAFF; CDR3nt: TGTGCCAGCAGCCAAGATCCGGGACAGGGTGCCCCTGAAGCTTTCTTT
j_gene: TRBJ1-1; v_gene: TRBV3-1; abundance: .; d_gene: .; CDR3aa: CASSQEILMNTEAFF; CDR3nt: TGTGCCAGCAGCCAAGAGATTTTGATGAACACTGAAGCTTTCTTT
j_gene: TRBJ2-7; v_gene: TRBV29-1; abundance: .; d_gene: .; CDR3aa: CSVEDLGRGQHEQYF; CDR3nt: TGCAGCGTTGAAGACCTCGGGAGGGGGCAGCACGAGCAGTACTTC
j_gene: TRBJ1-4; v_gene: TRBV20-1; abundance: many; d_gene: .; CDR3aa: CSATGVSTEKLFF; CDR3nt: TGCAGTGCTACGGGGGTTTCCACTGAAAAACTGTTTTTT
j_gene: TRBJ2-3; v_gene: TRBV6-1; abundance: many; d_gene: .; CDR3aa: CASVRTSTDTQYF; CDR3nt: TGTGCCAGCGTGCGGACTAGCACAGATACGCAGTATTTT
j_gene: TRBJ1-4; v_gene: TRBV3-1; abundance: many; d_gene: TRBD1; CDR3aa: CASSQSTGREKLFF; CDR3nt: TGTGCCAGCAGCCAATCGACAGGGCGTGAAAAACTGTTTTTT
j_gene: TRBJ1-2; v_gene: TRBV11-2; abundance: many; d_gene: TRBD1; CDR3aa: CASSFRQGPYGYTF; CDR3nt: TGTGCCAGCAGCTTCCGACAGGGGCCATATGGCTACACCTTC
j_gene: TRBJ1-3; v_gene: TRBV12-3/TRBV12-4; abundance: .; d_gene: .; CDR3aa: CASRQQGLSGNTIYF; CDR3nt: TGTGCCAGCAGACAACAGGGTCTCTCTGGAAACACCATATATTTT
j_gene: TRBJ1-2; v_gene: TRBV5-1; abundance: many; d_gene: TRBD1; CDR3aa: CASSRGQTIYGYTF; CDR3nt: TGCGCCAGCAGTAGGGGGCAGACGATATATGGCTACACCTTC
j_gene: TRBJ2-1; v_gene: TRBV29-1; abundance: many; d_gene: .; CDR3aa: CSVDYAGVNEQFF; CDR3nt: TGCAGCGTTGACTATGCCGGGGTTAATGAGCAGTTCTTC
j_gene: TRBJ2-6; v_gene: TRBV3-1; abundance: many; d_gene: .; CDR3aa: CASSQVLNRVHSGANVLTF; CDR3nt: TGTGCCAGCAGCCAAGTTTTAAACAGGGTGCATTCTGGGGCCAACGTCCTGACTTTC
j_gene: TRBJ2-7; v_gene: TRBV7-6; abundance: many; d_gene: .; CDR3aa: CASSDFSGQVIYEQYF; CDR3nt: TGTGCCAGCAGCGACTTTAGCGGACAGGTTATCTACGAGCAGTACTTC
j_gene: TRBJ1-2; v_gene: TRBV3-1; abundance: medium-sized; d_gene: TRBD1; CDR3aa: CASSQGWTYTTGDYGYTF; CDR3nt: TGTGCCAGCAGCCAAGGGTGGACATATACCACAGGGGATTATGGCTACACCTTC